Following are 19 T cell receptor beta chains from one sample sequenced in a study of tumor and adjacent non-tumor tissue in lung cancer. Three rounds of nested PCR, following a modified ARM-PCR protocol, produced the TCRbeta library. Via MiXCR, TCRdb re-called the multiplex PCR reads, giving one row per CDR3 protein. The sample comprises over 100,000 distinct CDR3 sequences, more than 70% of which are singletons, and around 37% rests with the top ten. This sample's RNA came from whole unsorted tissue. The sample was lung tumor tissue. These receptors originate from a woman aged 55-70 years with non-small cell lung cancer.

This clonotype was seen once. The rearrangement uses TRBV11-2 and TRBJ2-3, with D perhaps given as TRBD1 or TRBD2 (5 bases each). This CDR3 is 15 amino acids long. V lost 4 bases, J lost 8 bases, and 19 bases lay in between. Germline CDR1 SGHAT, CDR2 FQNNGV. DNA for the CDR3: TGTGCCAGCAGCTCCACCGGGACGGCCACGGTTACGCAGTATTTT. It encodes CASSSTGTATVTQYF. Filled out from reference TRBV11-2 and TRBJ2-3, the complete variable domain reads EAGVAQSPRYKIIEKRQSVAFWCNPISGHATLYWYQQILGQGPKLLIQFQNNGVVDDSQLPKDRFSAERLKGVDSTLKIQPAKLEDSAVYLCASSSTGTATVTQYFGPGTRLTVL.

This clonotype was counted between two and nine times. The junction differs from germline at one of its ends, possibly a read error. J is TRBJ2-7 and V is TRBV11-3, with TRBD2 as a possible D gene (6 bases). Germline loops: CDR1 SGHNT, CDR2 YENEEA. The CDR3 has 12 residues. CDR3 nucleotide sequence: TGTGCCAGCAGCGTCGGGGGATACGAACAGTACTTC. Encoded protein: CASSVGGYEQYF.

This clonotype has only a few counts. This could be a read error, since a much larger clone is one nucleotide away. Without the conserved terminal phenylalanine or tryptophan, this CDR3 likely stems from a read error. This chain uses TRBV4-3 with TRBJ2-1; D perhaps matches TRBD1 (5 bases). The length of the CDR3 is 12 residues. CDR1 is LGHNA and CDR2 is YSLEER in the germline V gene. V lost 4 bases to trimming and J lost 6 bases, with 7 bases between them. The CDR3 region is CASSPQGNEQFI. In DNA, the CDR3 is TGCGCCAGCAGCCCGCAGGGCAATGAGCAGTTCATC.

In the case of this clonotype: At one of its ends the junction is not consistent with the germline gene, which may arise from a read error. The rearrangement joins TRBV20-1 to TRBJ2-2; D is perhaps TRBD2 (6 bases). The CDR3 extends over 12 amino acids. Germline V gene sequence: CDR1 DFQATT, CDR2 SNEGSKA (reference sequence). The DNA for the CDR3 is TGCAATGCTAGGGACTCCACCGGGGAGCTGTTGTTT. Translation gives CNARDSTGELLF.

Concerning this clonotype itself: At one end the junction does not follow the germline gene, possibly because of a read error. The rearrangement links TRBV20-1 to TRBJ2-1; TRBD2 aligns across 7 bases. The CDR3 totals 16 residues. Looked up from germline, CDR1 is DFQATT and CDR2 is SNEGSKA (reference sequence). The CDR3 protein is CSARDISGGTYNEQLF. The CDR3 bases are TGCAGTGCTAGAGATATCTCCGGGGGGACCTACAATGAGCAGCTCTTC.

A single count supports this clonotype. A junction end diverges from the germline sequence, so it may reflect a read error. V usage is TRBV5-4 and J usage is TRBJ2-1; D call uncertain. The CDR3 loop spans 17 amino acids. Germline V gives CDR1 SGHNT, CDR2 YYREEE (reference sequence). The CDR3 loop reads CASSLGGLTARNNEQLF. The CDR3 bases are TGTGCCAGCAGCTTGGGGGGTTTGACGGCCCGTAACAATGAGCAGCTCTTC.

This clonotype was counted only a few times. A much larger clone lies one base from this, so it may be a read error. This sequence joins TRBV10-3 and TRBJ2-6, with D possibly being TRBD1 (6 bases). The CDR3 has 15 amino acids. Germline V gene lookup returns CDR1 ENHRY and CDR2 SYGVKD. The DNA of the CDR3 is TGTGCCATCAGTACCCGAGGATCAGGGGCCAACGTCATGACTTTC. The encoded protein is CAISTRGSGANVMTF.

This clonotype showed up just a few times. One end of the junction is discordant with germline, which a read error may explain. The chain couples TRBV20-1 to TRBJ2-2, with D unclear. CDR3 length: 12 amino acids. Germline V CDR1 and CDR2: DFQATT, SNEGSKA (reference sequence). CDR3: CNARSNTGELFF. The CDR3 coding sequence is TGCAATGCTAGATCTAATACCGGGGAGCTGTTTTTT.

The sample holds a few counts of this clonotype. Mismatch with germline at one junction end may stem from a read error. The V and J genes are TRBV6-5 and TRBJ2-1, with 9 bases fitting TRBD2. CDR3 length equals 17 residues. Germline V gene sequence: CDR1 MNHEY, CDR2 SVGAGI. This chain's CDR3 is CARSYSIGGGAVNEQFF. The CDR3 region has the DNA TGTGCCAGAAGTTACTCGATAGGCGGGGGGGCAGTCAATGAGCAGTTCTTC.

Note on this clonotype: Given a much more abundant clone one base away, this may be a read error. V gene TRBV5-4 combines with J gene TRBJ1-3, with no clear D. CDR3 length: 13 amino acids. In germline, CDR1 is SGHNT, CDR2 YYREEE (reference sequence). V was trimmed by 9 bases and J by 3 bases, leaving 13 bases between them. CDR3 nucleotide sequence: TGTGCCACCAACAGCATAGGTGGAAACACCATATATTTT. The encoded protein is CATNSIGGNTIYF. Using reference TRBV5-4 and TRBJ1-3 for the parts outside the CDR3, the full variable domain is ETGVTQSPTHLIKTRGQQVTLRCSSQSGHNTVSWYQQALGQGPQFIFQYYREEENGRGNFPPRFSGLQFPNYSSELNVNALELDDSALYLCATNSIGGNTIYFGEGSWLTVV.

As regards this clonotype: This may come from a read error, since a much larger clone is one base off. This chain links TRBV20-1 with TRBJ2-1; no reliable D call. CDR1 DFQATT and CDR2 SNEGSKA come from the germline V gene (reference sequence). The CDR3 extends over 16 amino acids. The CDR3 coding sequence is TGCAGTGCCGGAACCCCAAAATTCGCCTCCTACAATGAGCATTTCTTC. It is translated as CSAGTPKFASYNEHFF.

This clonotype was counted many times. The gene calls are TRBV6-6 and TRBJ2-3; 8 nucleotides line up with TRBD2. Germline V gene data show CDR1 as MNHNY and CDR2 as SVGAGI (reference sequence). CDR3 size: 17 residues. The trim removed 0 bases at V and 2 bases at J, leaving 7 bases unmatched. The CDR3 region is CASSYSGGSGATDTQYF. DNA of the CDR3: TGTGCCAGCAGTTACTCGGGAGGTAGCGGGGCCACAGATACGCAGTATTTT.

The chain recombines TRBV6-5 with TRBJ1-3; possibly TRBD1 for D (5 bases). The V and J ends lost 4 bases and 0 bases respectively, with 13 bases between them. Germline lookup yields CDR1 MNHEY and CDR2 SVGAGI. This CDR3 has 16 residues. The CDR3 sequence is CASSSSDRLSGNTIYF. CDR3 in DNA: TGTGCCAGCAGTTCATCCGACAGACTCTCTGGAAACACCATATATTTT.

This clonotype has at least ten counts. The V gene is TRBV28, the J gene TRBJ1-2; 11 bases agree with TRBD1. With 5 bases clipped from V and 5 bases from J, the junction kept 10 bases outside the gene matches. Germline V gene lookup returns CDR1 MDHEN and CDR2 SYDVKM. The CDR3 spans 16 residues. The CDR3 loop reads CASSTPLGQGVYGYTF. DNA for the CDR3: TGTGCCAGCAGTACCCCTTTGGGACAGGGGGTTTATGGCTACACCTTC.

This clonotype was counted many times. The gene calls are TRBV4-2 and TRBJ2-5; TRBD2 agrees at 7 bases. Unmatched junction bases numbered 6, after V lost 4 bases and J lost 1 base. The CDR3 contains 15 residues. The germline gives CDR1 LGHNA, CDR2 YNFKEQ. Here the CDR3 reads CASSPKRGPQETQYF. The CDR3 DNA reads TGTGCCAGCAGCCCAAAGCGGGGACCCCAAGAGACCCAGTACTTC.

Comment on this clonotype: A much larger clone differs from this one at a single base, so this may be a read error. The CDR3 bases are TGTGCCAGCAGTCCCCCGGGACAGAAAAGGGACGAGCATTACTTC. Encoded protein: CASSPPGQKRDEHYF. This chain links TRBV6-1 with TRBJ2-7; the match to TRBD1 covers 7 bases. This CDR3 comprises 15 residues. The germline V gene has CDR1 MNHNS and CDR2 SASEGT.

The chain is built from TRBV6-5 and TRBJ2-5, with 9 bases identical to TRBD1. The germline V gene encodes CDR1 MNHEY and CDR2 SVGAGI. V shed 9 bases and J 8 bases; nucleotides not matched to a gene: 13. This CDR3 spans 14 amino acids. The CDR3 reads CASSRTGVQNTQYF. The CDR3 DNA is TGTGCCAGTAGTCGGACAGGGGTTCAAAACACCCAGTACTTC.

This clonotype occurred once. One junction end does not reproduce the germline sequence, and a read error may be involved. This chain connects TRBV29-1 to TRBJ2-3; 10 nucleotides line up with TRBD1. The CDR3 covers 15 residues. Germline values: CDR1 SQVTM, CDR2 ANQGSEA. CDR3 in amino acids: CSFEERDRGSDTQYF. The CDR3 bases are TGTAGTTTTGAAGAACGGGACAGGGGCTCAGATACGCAGTATTTT.

This clonotype was observed at least ten times. The chain employs TRBV6-2 or TRBV6-3 and TRBJ2-1, with 7 bases aligning to TRBD1. V was clipped by 2 bases and J by 2 bases; unmatched bases: 12. The CDR3 sequence is 18 residues long. The V gene's germline CDR1 is MNHEY and CDR2 SVGEGT. As DNA, the CDR3 is TGTGCCAGCAGTTACCCCGAGCTGGTAGGGGGCCCCTACAATGAGCAGTTCTTC. It encodes CASSYPELVGGPYNEQFF.